This TCR beta chain was sequenced for a study of T-cell memory formation after mild COVID-19. Study background: The two donors had largely donor-specific TCR clusters.

Each CDR3 protein gets one entry after TCRdb re-called the 5' RACE reads with MiXCR. The table shows 250,000 to 350,000 distinct CDR3 sequences, with approximately 15% occurring only once. The clonotype originates from a man between 18 and 29 years old who had mild COVID-19 (a few samples of this study predate the infection). Cell type and time point are not known. The sample was PBMCs or a T cell subset sorted from them (not recorded which).

The CDR3 loop reads CASSLFGDRAFMNTEAFF. The CDR3 coding sequence is TGCGCCAGCAGCCTATTTGGGGACAGGGCCTTCATGAACACTGAAGCTTTCTTT. The V call is TRBV4-1, the J call TRBJ1-1, with 9 bases aligning to TRBD1. J lost 0 bases, V lost 4 bases, and 12 bases had no gene match. The germline V gene has CDR1 MGHRA and CDR2 YSYEKL. This CDR3 contains 18 residues.